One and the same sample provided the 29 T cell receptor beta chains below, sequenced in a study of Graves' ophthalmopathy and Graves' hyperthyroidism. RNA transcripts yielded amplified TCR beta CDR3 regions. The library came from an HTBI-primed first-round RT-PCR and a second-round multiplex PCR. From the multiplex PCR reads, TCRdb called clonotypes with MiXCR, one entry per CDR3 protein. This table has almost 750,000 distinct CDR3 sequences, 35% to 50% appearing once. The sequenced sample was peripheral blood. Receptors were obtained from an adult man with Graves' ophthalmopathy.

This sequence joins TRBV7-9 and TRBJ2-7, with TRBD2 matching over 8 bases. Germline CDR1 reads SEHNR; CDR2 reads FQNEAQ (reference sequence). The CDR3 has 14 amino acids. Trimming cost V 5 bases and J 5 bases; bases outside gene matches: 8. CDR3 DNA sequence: TGTGCCAGCAGCCAAGCTGGGACTAGTAACGAGCAGTACTTC. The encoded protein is CASSQAGTSNEQYF.

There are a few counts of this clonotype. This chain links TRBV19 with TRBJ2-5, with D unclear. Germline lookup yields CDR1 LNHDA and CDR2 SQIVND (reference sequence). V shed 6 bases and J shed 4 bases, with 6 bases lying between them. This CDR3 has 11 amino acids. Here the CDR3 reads CASRGLETQYF. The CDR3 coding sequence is TGTGCCAGTAGGGGTCTAGAGACCCAGTACTTC.

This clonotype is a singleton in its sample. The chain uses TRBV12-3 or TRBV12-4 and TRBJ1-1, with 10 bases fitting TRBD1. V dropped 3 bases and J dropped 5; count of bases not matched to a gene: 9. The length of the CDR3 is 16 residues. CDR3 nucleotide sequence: TGTGCCAGCAGTTTCAGGTCCGGGACAGGGGTTACTGAAGCTTTCTTT. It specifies CASSFRSGTGVTEAFF.

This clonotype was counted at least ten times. The CDR3 region has the DNA TGTGCCAGCAGCTTGGAACAGGTTGGTGGCTACACCTTC. It specifies CASSLEQVGGYTF. The V gene is TRBV5-8, the J gene TRBJ1-2, with a possible D match to TRBD1 (5 bases). This CDR3 has 13 residues. CDR1 is SGHTS, CDR2 YDEGEE, per germline. Trimming took 0 bases from V and 7 from J, leaving 10 bases between them.

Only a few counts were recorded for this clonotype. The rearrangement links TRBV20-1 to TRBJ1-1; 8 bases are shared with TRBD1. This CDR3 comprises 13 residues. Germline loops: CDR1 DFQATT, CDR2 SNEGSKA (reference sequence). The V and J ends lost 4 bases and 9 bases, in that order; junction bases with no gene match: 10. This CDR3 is CSATPPGQGKAFF. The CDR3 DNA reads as TGCAGTGCTACACCTCCCGGACAGGGTAAAGCTTTCTTT.

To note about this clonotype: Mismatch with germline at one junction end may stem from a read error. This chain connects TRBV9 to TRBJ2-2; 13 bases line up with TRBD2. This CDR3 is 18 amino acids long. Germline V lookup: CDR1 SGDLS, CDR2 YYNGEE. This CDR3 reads CASSAEWGTSGNTGEPFF. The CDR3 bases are TGTGCCAGCAGCGCGGAGTGGGGGACTAGCGGGAACACCGGGGAGCCGTTTTTT.

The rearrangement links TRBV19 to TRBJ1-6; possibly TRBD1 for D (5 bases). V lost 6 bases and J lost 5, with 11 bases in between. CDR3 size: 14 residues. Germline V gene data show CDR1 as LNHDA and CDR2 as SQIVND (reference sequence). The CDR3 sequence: CASSPLGDNSPLHF. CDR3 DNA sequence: TGTGCCAGTAGCCCTTTGGGGGATAATTCACCCCTCCACTTT.

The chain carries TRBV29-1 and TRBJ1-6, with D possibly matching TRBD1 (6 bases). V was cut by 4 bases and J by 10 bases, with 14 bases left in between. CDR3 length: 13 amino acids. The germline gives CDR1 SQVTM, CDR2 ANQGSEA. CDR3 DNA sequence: TGCAGCGTTGGGGAGCCAGGGGAATCACCCCTCCACTTT. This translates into CSVGEPGESPLHF.

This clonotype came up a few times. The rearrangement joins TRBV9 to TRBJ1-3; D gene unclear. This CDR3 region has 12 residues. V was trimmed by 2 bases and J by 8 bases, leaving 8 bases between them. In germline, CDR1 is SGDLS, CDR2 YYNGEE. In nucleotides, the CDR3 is TGTGCCAGCAGCGTCAACGGGTACACCATATATTTT. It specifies CASSVNGYTIYF.

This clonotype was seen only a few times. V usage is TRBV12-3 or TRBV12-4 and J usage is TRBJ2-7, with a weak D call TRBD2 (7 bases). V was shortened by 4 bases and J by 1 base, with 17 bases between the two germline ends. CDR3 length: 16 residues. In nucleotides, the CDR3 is TGTGCCAGCAGTTACTTGGGGGGGGCGAGGTCCTACGAGCAGTACTTC. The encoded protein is CASSYLGGARSYEQYF.

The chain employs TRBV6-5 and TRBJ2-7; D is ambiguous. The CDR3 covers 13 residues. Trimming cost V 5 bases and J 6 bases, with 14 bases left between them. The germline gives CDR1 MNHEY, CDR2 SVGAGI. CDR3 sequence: CASSRPGSGEQYF. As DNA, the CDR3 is TGTGCCAGCAGTCGCCCTGGATCCGGCGAGCAGTACTTC.

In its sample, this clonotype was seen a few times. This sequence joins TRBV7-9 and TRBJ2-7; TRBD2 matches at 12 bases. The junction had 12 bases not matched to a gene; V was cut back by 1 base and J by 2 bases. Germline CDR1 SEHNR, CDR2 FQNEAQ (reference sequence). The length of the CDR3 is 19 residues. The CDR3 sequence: CASSLDLTSGSLDTYEQYF. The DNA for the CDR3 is TGTGCCAGCAGCTTAGATCTGACTAGCGGGAGCCTAGACACCTACGAGCAGTACTTC.

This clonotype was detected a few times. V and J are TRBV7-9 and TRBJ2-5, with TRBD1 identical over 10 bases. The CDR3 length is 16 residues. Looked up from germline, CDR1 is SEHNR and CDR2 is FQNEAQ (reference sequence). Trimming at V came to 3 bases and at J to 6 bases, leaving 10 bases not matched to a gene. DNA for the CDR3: TGTGCCAGCAGCTTCGCCGGGACAGGGGTTTCCAAGACCCAGTACTTC. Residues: CASSFAGTGVSKTQYF.

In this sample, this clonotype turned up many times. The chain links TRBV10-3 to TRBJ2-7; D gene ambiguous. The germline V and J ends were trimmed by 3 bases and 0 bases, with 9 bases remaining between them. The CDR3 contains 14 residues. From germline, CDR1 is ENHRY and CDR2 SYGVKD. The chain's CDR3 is CAISDKQTSYEQYF. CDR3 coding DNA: TGTGCCATCAGTGATAAGCAAACCTCCTACGAGCAGTACTTC.

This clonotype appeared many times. CDR3 bases: TGTGCCAGCAGTTCTCTCGGATCTAACTATGGCTACACCTTC. Its translation: CASSSLGSNYGYTF. This chain connects TRBV2 to TRBJ1-2, with D uncertain. V dropped 5 bases and J dropped 0 bases, with 10 bases sitting between them. This CDR3 has 14 amino acids. Germline CDR1 and CDR2: SNHLY and FYNNEI.

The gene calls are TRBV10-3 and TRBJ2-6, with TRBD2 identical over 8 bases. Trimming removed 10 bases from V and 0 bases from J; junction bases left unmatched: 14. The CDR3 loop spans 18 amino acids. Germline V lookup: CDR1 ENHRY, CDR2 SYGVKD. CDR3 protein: CASTRGGTQSSGANVLTF. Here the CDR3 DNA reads TGTGCCAGCACACGGGGGGGCACTCAGAGCTCTGGGGCCAACGTCCTGACTTTC.

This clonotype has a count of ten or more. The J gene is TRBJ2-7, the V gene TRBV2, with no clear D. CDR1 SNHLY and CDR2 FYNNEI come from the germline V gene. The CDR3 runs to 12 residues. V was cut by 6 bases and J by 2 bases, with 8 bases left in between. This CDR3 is CASRLSAYEQYF. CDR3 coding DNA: TGTGCCAGCAGGCTATCGGCCTACGAGCAGTACTTC.

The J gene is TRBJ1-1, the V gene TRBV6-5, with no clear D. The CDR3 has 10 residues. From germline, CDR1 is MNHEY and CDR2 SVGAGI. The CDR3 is CASDGRKAFF. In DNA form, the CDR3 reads TGTGCTAGCGACGGCCGCAAAGCTTTCTTT.

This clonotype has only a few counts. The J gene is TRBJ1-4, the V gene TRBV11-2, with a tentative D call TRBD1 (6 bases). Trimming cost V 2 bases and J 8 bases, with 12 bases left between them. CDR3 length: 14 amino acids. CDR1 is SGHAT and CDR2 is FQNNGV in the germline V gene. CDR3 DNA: TGTGCCAGCAGCTTAAGAACAGGGACCGAAAAACTGTTTTTT. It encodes CASSLRTGTEKLFF.

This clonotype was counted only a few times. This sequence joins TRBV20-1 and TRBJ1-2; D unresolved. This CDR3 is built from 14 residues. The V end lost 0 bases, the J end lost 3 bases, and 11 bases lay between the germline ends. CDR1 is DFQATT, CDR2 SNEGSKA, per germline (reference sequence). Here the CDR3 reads CSAREEDLYYGYTF. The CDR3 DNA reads TGCAGTGCTAGAGAAGAGGACCTCTACTATGGCTACACCTTC.

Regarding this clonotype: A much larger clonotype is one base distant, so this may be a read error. The CDR3 loop reads CPIQTGPNGYTF. DNA of the CDR3: TGTCCCATCCAAACAGGACCCAATGGCTACACCTTC. V and J are TRBV10-3 and TRBJ1-2; TRBD1 might be the D (5 bases). The CDR3 consists of 12 residues. CDR1 ENHRY and CDR2 SYGVKD come from the germline V gene.

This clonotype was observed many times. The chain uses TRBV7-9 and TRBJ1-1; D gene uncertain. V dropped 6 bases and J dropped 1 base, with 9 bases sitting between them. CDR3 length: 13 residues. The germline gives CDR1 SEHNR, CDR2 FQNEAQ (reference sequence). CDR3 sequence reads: CASSPDGNTEAFF. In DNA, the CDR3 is TGTGCCAGCAGTCCCGACGGGAACACTGAAGCTTTCTTT.

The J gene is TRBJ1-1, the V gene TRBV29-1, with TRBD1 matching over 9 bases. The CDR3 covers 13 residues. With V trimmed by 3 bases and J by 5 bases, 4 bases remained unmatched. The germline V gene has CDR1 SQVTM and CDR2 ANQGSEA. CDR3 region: CSVDVGTGTEAFF. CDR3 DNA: TGCAGCGTTGATGTTGGGACAGGGACTGAAGCTTTCTTT.

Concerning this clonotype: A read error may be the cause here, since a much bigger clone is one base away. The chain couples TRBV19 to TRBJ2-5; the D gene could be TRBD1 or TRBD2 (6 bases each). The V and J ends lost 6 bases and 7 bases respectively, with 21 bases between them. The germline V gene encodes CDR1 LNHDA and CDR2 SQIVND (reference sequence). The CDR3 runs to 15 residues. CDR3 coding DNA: TGTGCCAGTAGCACGGGACACGCCACGCGGGGGACCCAGTACTTC. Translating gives CASSTGHATRGTQYF.

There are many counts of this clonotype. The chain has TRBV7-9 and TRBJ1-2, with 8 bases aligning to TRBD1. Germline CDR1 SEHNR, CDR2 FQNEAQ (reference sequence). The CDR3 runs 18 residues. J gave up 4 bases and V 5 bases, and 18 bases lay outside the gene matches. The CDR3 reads CASSPPGQGQAVSYGYTF. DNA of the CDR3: TGTGCCAGCAGCCCACCAGGACAGGGTCAGGCGGTTAGCTATGGCTACACCTTC.

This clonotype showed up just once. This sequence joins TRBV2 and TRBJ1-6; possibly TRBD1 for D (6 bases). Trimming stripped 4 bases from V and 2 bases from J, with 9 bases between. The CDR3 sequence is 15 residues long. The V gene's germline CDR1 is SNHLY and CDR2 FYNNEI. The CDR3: CASSGGGAYNSPLHF. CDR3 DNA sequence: TGTGCCAGCAGTGGAGGGGGTGCCTATAATTCACCCCTCCACTTT.

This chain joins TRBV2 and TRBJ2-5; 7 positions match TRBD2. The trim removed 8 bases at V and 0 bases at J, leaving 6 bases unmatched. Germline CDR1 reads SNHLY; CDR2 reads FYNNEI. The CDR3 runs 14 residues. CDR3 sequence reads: CASVRGGNQETQYF. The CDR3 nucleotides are TGTGCCAGCGTCCGCGGGGGAAACCAAGAGACCCAGTACTTC.

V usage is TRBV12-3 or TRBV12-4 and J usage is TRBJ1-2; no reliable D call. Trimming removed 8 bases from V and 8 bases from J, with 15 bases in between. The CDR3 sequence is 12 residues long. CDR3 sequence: CASGSRPTGYTF. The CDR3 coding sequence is TGTGCCAGCGGTTCCCGGCCCACGGGCTACACCTTC.

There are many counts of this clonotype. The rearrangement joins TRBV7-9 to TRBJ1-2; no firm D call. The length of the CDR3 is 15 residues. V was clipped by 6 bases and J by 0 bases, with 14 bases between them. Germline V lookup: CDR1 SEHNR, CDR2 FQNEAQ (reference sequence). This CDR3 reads CASSRGREPNYGYTF. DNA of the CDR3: TGTGCCAGCAGTCGAGGACGGGAGCCTAACTATGGCTACACCTTC.